Listed below are T cell receptor beta chains from one sample, sequenced in a study of T-cell reconstitution after alpha-beta-depleted transplantation in children. In TCRdb, the PCR reads were re-called with MiXCR into one record per CDR3 protein. The data show hundreds of thousands of distinct CDR3 sequences, around 15% seen once. This sample comprised PBMCs, mostly from graft donor cells, obtained 360 days after TCRalphabeta/CD19-depleted stem cell transplant. These receptor sequences come from a male patient aged 2-15 years who had a stem cell transplant for acute lymphoblastic leukemia, so the T cells may come from the graft donor. Each CDR3 is given with its conserved first and last residue. Fields, in order: CDR3 protein, CDR3 DNA, D gene, V gene, clone size, J gene. The D gene is left open where the match is weak. Clone size appears in some rows only: once, few, many, or a class for an expanded clone.

CSVEAGVSNTEAFF TGCAGCGTTGAAGCCGGGGTAAGCAACACTGAAGCTTTCTTT . TRBV29-1 many TRBJ1-1
CASSPRGVPGNTIYF TGTGCCAGCTCTCCACGGGGGGTTCCTGGAAACACCATATATTTT . TRBV18 . TRBJ1-3
CASSGSGSSYNEQFF TGTGCCAGCAGCGGTAGCGGGAGCTCCTACAATGAGCAGTTCTTC TRBD2 TRBV9 many TRBJ2-1
CSARGLGLAGSNTGELFF TGCAGTGCTAGGGGTTTGGGACTAGCGGGATCGAACACCGGGGAGCTGTTTTTT TRBD2 TRBV20-1 few TRBJ2-2
CASSHWTGRGTGELFF TGTGCCAGCAGCCACTGGACAGGGCGAGGCACCGGGGAGCTGTTTTTT TRBD1 TRBV14 . TRBJ2-2
CASSLRGLALNEQFF TGTGCCAGCAGCTTACGGGGACTAGCGCTTAATGAGCAGTTCTTC TRBD2 TRBV7-2 few TRBJ2-1
CASGLIQGGGQPQHF TGTGCTAGTGGTTTGATACAGGGGGGAGGTCAGCCCCAGCATTTT TRBD1 TRBV12-5 . TRBJ1-5
CSAARGSLYQETQYF TGCAGTGCGGCCCGGGGGTCTCTGTACCAAGAGACCCAGTACTTC . TRBV20-1 few TRBJ2-5
CASSFRDREFGLTF TGTGCCAGCAGTTTCCGGGACAGGGAGTTTGGCCTGACTTTC TRBD1 TRBV12-3/TRBV12-4 . TRBJ2-6
CASSYLIGVETQYF TGTGCCAGCAGTTACCTTATTGGGGTAGAGACCCAGTACTTC . TRBV6-5 . TRBJ2-5
CASSLALGIETQYF TGCGCCAGCAGCTTGGCCTTAGGGATTGAGACCCAGTACTTC . TRBV5-1 many TRBJ2-5
CSARVLAGRYNEQFF TGCAGTGCTAGGGTACTAGCGGGACGTTACAATGAGCAGTTCTTC TRBD2 TRBV20-1 . TRBJ2-1
CAVQGHSSYEQYF TGTGCCGTTCAGGGACACAGCTCCTACGAGCAGTACTTC . TRBV10-3 many TRBJ2-7
CASSSVRSYNEQFF TGTGCCAGCAGTTCGGTACGCTCCTACAATGAGCAGTTCTTC . TRBV12-3/TRBV12-4 many TRBJ2-1